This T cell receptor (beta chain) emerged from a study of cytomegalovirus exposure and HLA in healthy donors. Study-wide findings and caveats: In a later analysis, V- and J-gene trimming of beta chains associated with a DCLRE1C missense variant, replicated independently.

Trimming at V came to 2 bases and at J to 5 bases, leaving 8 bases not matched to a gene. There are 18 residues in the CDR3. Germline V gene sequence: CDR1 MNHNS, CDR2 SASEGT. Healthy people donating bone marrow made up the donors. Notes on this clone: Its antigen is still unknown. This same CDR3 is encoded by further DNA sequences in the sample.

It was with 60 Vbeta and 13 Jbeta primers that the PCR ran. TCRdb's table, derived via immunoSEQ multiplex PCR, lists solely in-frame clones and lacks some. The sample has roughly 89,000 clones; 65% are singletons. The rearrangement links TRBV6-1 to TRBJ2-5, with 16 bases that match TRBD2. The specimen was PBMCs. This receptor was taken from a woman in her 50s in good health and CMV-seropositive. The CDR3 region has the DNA TGTGCCAGCAGTGAATTTCCGGGACTAGCGGGGGGGAGGGAGACCCAGTACTTC. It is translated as CASSEFPGLAGGRETQYF.